The rows below give T cell receptor beta chains drawn from one sample of a study of shared clonotypes between healthy human individuals. The table came from immunoSEQ multiplex PCR; TCRdb's copy has only in-frame clones and leaves some out. The sample consists of approximately 2.5 million clones, approximately 90% of them appearing once. Sequencing was done on a sample of naive CD4+ T cells sorted from blood. The receptors derive from a man younger than 35 in good health. The CDR3 runs from the conserved cysteine through the conserved F or W. A D gene is named only where the DNA matches it firmly. A clone size is listed for some rows: how often the clone was seen (once, few, many), or a class if it is expanded.

j_call,d_call,v_call,clone_size,cdr3_aa,cdr3_nt
TRBJ2-5,-,TRBV4-3,-,CASSQGLVAVQETQYF,TGCGCCAGCAGCCAGGGGTTGGTAGCGGTACAAGAGACCCAGTACTTC
TRBJ1-2,TRBD1,TRBV29-1,once,CSVVTGAYGYTF,TGCAGCGTTGTGACAGGGGCCTATGGCTACACCTTC
TRBJ2-7,-,TRBV7-2,-,CASSLAQARPSSYEQYF,TGTGCCAGCAGCTTAGCCCAGGCTAGACCCTCCTCCTACGAGCAGTACTTC
TRBJ2-4,-,TRBV2,-,CASSPGPGIQYF,TGTGCCAGCAGTCCTGGCCCTGGTATTCAGTACTTC
TRBJ2-6,-,TRBV6-1,-,CATEGAGANVLTF,TGTGCCACCGAGGGAGCTGGGGCCAACGTCCTGACTTTC
TRBJ2-2,TRBD2,TRBV7-2,once,CASSEERLAGVVGELFF,TGTGCCAGCAGCGAAGAACGACTAGCGGGAGTGGTCGGGGAGCTGTTTTTT
TRBJ1-6,-,TRBV4-3,once,CASSHGGVNSPLHF,TGCGCCAGCAGCCATGGGGGGGTTAATTCACCCCTCCACTTT
TRBJ2-7,TRBD1,TRBV7-2,once,CASSPLLQGNEQYF,TGTGCCAGCAGCCCCCTGTTACAGGGGAACGAGCAGTACTTC
TRBJ2-3,-,TRBV2,once,CASMEVSTDTQYF,TGTGCCAGCATGGAGGTTAGCACAGATACGCAGTATTTT
TRBJ1-1,TRBD1,TRBV5-1,-,CASSSTRYRGDTEAFF,TGCGCCAGCAGTTCGACCCGTTACAGGGGAGACACTGAAGCTTTCTTT
TRBJ2-7,TRBD2,TRBV6-6,-,CASTELAGGSYEQYF,TGTGCCAGCACTGAGCTAGCGGGAGGATCCTACGAGCAGTACTTC
TRBJ2-4,-,TRBV4-3,-,CASSQDISSGQLLAKNIQYF,TGCGCCAGCAGCCAAGATATTTCCAGCGGGCAGCTGTTAGCCAAAAACATTCAGTACTTC
TRBJ2-7,-,TRBV2,once,CASSEGRNYEQYF,TGTGCCAGCAGTGAGGGGCGGAACTACGAGCAGTACTTC
TRBJ1-5,-,TRBV6-5,-,CATSRQTNQPQHF,TGTGCCACCAGCCGACAGACTAATCAGCCCCAGCATTTT
TRBJ1-5,-,TRBV12-5,-,CASGFQGGNQPQHF,TGTGCTAGTGGTTTTCAGGGAGGCAATCAGCCCCAGCATTTT
TRBJ1-4,-,TRBV30,-,CAWSPGGKGEKLFF,TGTGCCTGGAGTCCCGGGGGCAAGGGGGAAAAACTGTTTTTT
TRBJ2-7,TRBD2,TRBV19,-,CATSSGGPREQYF,TGTGCCACGTCTAGCGGGGGCCCAAGGGAGCAGTACTTC
TRBJ2-7,TRBD2,TRBV4-1,-,CASSQAVSGSSEQYF,TGCGCCAGCAGCCAAGCTGTAAGCGGGAGTAGCGAGCAGTACTTC
TRBJ1-5,-,TRBV6-1,-,CASSDKGSQPQHF,TGTGCCAGCAGTGACAAGGGTAGTCAGCCCCAGCATTTT
TRBJ1-6,TRBD1,TRBV6-1,once,CATTTGASYNSPLHF,TGTGCCACCACTACAGGGGCCTCATATAATTCACCCCTCCACTTT
TRBJ1-5,-,TRBV21-1,-,CASAGELYSNQPQHF,TGTGCCAGCGCGGGAGAACTTTATAGCAATCAGCCCCAGCATTTT
TRBJ1-1,-,TRBV7-2,-,CASSLRQAVTEAFF,TGTGCCAGCAGCTTGCGACAGGCTGTTACTGAAGCTTTCTTT
TRBJ1-5,-,TRBV5-4,-,CASSLDTGSNQPQHF,TGTGCCAGCAGCTTGGATACAGGATCCAATCAGCCCCAGCATTTT
TRBJ2-1,TRBD2,TRBV19,-,CASSTSSGFRQFF,TGTGCCAGTAGTACCAGTAGCGGGTTCCGGCAGTTCTTC
TRBJ2-5,-,TRBV7-8,-,CASSLGTPGETQYF,TGTGCCAGCAGCTTAGGGACCCCCGGCGAGACCCAGTACTTC
TRBJ1-4,TRBD1,TRBV15,-,CATSKDRGDEKLFF,TGTGCCACCAGTAAAGACAGGGGGGATGAAAAACTGTTTTTT
TRBJ1-6,-,TRBV11-3,-,CASKTDGLSYNSPLHF,TGTGCCAGCAAAACCGATGGGCTCTCCTATAATTCACCCCTCCACTTT